The clone carrying this TCR beta chain was counted a single time. This sample was included in a study of chemoradiotherapy in HPV16-positive cancers. Only in-frame clones appear in the TCRdb table, and some are missing; sequencing was by immunoSEQ multiplex PCR. This table holds approximately 5,400 clones, approximately 91% found once. The length of the CDR3 is 14 residues. In germline, CDR1 is SGDLS, CDR2 YYNGEE. The material was blood, obtained from a patient who underwent chemoradiotherapy. The chain couples TRBV9 to TRBJ2-5, with a possible D match to TRBD1 (5 bases). The closer fit of TRBJ2-7 to the DNA end suggests the J call may be wrong. The TCR was taken from a human donor with HPV-associated anogenital cancer. In DNA, the CDR3 is TGTGCCAGCAGCGTAGGTAGGGGATCGTACGAGCAGTACTTC. This codes for CASSVGRGSYEQYF.